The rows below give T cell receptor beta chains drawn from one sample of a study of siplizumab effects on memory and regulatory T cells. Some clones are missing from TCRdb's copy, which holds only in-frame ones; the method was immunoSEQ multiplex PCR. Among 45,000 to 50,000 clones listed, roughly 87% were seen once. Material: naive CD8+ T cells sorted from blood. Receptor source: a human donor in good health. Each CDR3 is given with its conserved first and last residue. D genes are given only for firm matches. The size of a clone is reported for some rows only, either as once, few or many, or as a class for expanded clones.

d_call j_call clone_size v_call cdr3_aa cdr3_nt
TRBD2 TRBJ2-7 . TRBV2 CASSEPSGGLLEQYF TGTGCCAGCAGTGAACCTAGCGGGGGTCTCCTCGAGCAGTACTTC
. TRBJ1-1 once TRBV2 CASTTPGLTEAFF TGTGCCAGCACCACGCCGGGGCTCACTGAAGCTTTCTTT
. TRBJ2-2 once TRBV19 CASSIMVTGELFF TGTGCCAGTAGTATAATGGTGACCGGGGAGCTGTTTTTT
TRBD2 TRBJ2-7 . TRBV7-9 CASTTGGGEQYF TGTGCCAGCACTACCGGGGGAGGGGAGCAGTACTTC
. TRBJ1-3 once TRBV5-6 CASSLLFKLSGLGGNTIYF TGTGCCAGCAGCTTGCTATTCAAGCTCTCAGGGCTCGGCGGAAACACCATATATTTT
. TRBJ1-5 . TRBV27 CASRWASESNQPQHF TGTGCCAGCAGGTGGGCTTCCGAGTCCAATCAGCCCCAGCATTTT
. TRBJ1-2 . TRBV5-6 CASSQERVTIYGYTF TGTGCCAGCAGCCAGGAGAGGGTAACTATCTATGGCTACACCTTC
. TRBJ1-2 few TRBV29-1 CSVNTLGYTF TGCAGCGTTAATACACTTGGCTACACCTTC
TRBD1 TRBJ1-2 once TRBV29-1 CSGGQGEDYGYTF TGCAGCGGGGGACAGGGAGAGGACTATGGCTACACCTTC
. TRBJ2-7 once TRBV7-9 CASSYGQGYYEQYF TGTGCCAGCAGCTATGGGCAGGGTTACTACGAGCAGTACTTC
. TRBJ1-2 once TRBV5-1 CASSLREGYGYTF TGCGCCAGCAGCTTACGGGAAGGATATGGCTACACCTTC
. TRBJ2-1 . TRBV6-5 CASSYAASSYNEQFF TGTGCCAGCAGTTACGCCGCGAGCTCCTACAATGAGCAGTTCTTC
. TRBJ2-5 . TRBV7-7 CASSLDPGEETQYF TGTGCTAGCAGCTTAGATCCAGGGGAAGAGACCCAGTACTTC
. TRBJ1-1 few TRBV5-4 CASSLNTEAFF TGTGCCTCTTCGCTGAACACTGAAGCTTTCTTT
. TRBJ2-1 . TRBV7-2 CASSFLSDEQFF TGTGCCAGCAGCTTTCTAAGCGATGAGCAGTTCTTC
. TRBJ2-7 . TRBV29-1 CSVEGDSSYEQYF TGCAGCGTGGAGGGGGACAGCTCCTACGAGCAGTACTTC
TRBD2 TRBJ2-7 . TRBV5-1 CASSLGTSGSYEQYF TGCGCCAGCAGCCTCGGGACTAGCGGCTCCTACGAGCAGTACTTC
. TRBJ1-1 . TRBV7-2 CASSLGGEAFF TGTGCCAGCAGCTTAGGTGGTGAAGCTTTCTTT
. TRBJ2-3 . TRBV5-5 CASSLDLRDTQYF TGTGCCAGCAGCTTGGACTTACGGGATACGCAGTATTTT
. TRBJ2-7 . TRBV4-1 CASSPARTDYEQYF TGCGCCAGCAGCCCCGCACGGACGGACTACGAGCAGTACTTC
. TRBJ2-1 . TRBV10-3 CAISESSRLVYNEQFF TGTGCCATCAGTGAGTCTTCTAGATTAGTCTACAATGAGCAGTTCTTC
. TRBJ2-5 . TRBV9 CASSPGVGLYQETQYF TGTGCCAGCAGCCCCGGGGTAGGACTGTACCAAGAGACCCAGTACTTC
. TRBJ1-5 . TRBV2 CASSPSRDVSNQPQHF TGTGCCAGCAGCCCGTCCCGGGACGTTAGCAATCAGCCCCAGCATTTT